A single sample gave rise to the 23 T cell receptor beta chains below, sequenced in a study of tumor and adjacent non-tumor tissue in lung cancer. TCRbeta libraries were built with three rounds of nested PCR, modified from ARM-PCR. Using its own MiXCR run on the multiplex PCR reads, TCRdb lists one record per CDR3 protein. Of 60,000 to 85,000 distinct CDR3 sequences in the sample, roughly 80% were seen once. The template was RNA from unsorted bulk tissue. Sequenced input: lung tumor tissue. The receptors shown here come from a woman aged 50 to 60 with non-small cell lung cancer.

A word on this clonotype: One end of the junction fails to match germline, which may point to a read error. The chain links TRBV7-8 to TRBJ2-3; 7 positions agree with TRBD2. This CDR3 is 16 amino acids long. Germline V CDR1 and CDR2: SGHVS, FQNEAQ. CDR3 sequence reads: CASNLVVGRPTDTQYF. The CDR3 DNA is TGTGCCAGCAACTTAGTAGTCGGGAGGCCCACAGATACGCAGTATTTT.

J is TRBJ2-7 and V is TRBV29-1; D perhaps matches TRBD1 (6 bases). The CDR3 extends over 11 amino acids. With 6 bases removed from V and 10 bases from J, the gap between germline ends came to 16 bases. Germline CDR1 reads SQVTM; CDR2 reads ANQGSEA. Here the CDR3 reads CSVVERGSQYF. In DNA form, the CDR3 reads TGCAGCGTCGTCGAGAGGGGGAGCCAGTACTTC.

DNA of the CDR3: TGTGCCACCAGCAGGGGACGGGGCCTCTCTGGGGCCAACGTCCTGACTTTC. Residues: CATSRGRGLSGANVLTF. V is TRBV28 and J is TRBJ2-6; D perhaps matches TRBD1 (6 bases). V was trimmed by 10 bases and J by 0 bases, leaving 19 bases between them. This CDR3 spans 17 amino acids. Germline CDR1 and CDR2: MDHEN and SYDVKM.

This clonotype is large (0.1 to 1%) in the sample. V and J are TRBV6-1 and TRBJ2-5; 7 nucleotides line up with TRBD1. The ends lost 8 bases at V and 2 bases at J; junction bases unmatched: 8. Germline CDR1 reads MNHNS; CDR2 reads SASEGT. This CDR3 has 14 amino acids. CDR3 DNA: TGTGCCAGCGGAGCTACAGGGGATCAAGAGACCCAGTACTTC. Protein product: CASGATGDQETQYF.

The chain has TRBV12-3 or TRBV12-4 and TRBJ2-2, with TRBD2 as a possible D gene (6 bases). The CDR3 runs 13 residues. Trimming removed 8 bases from V and 3 bases from J, with 10 bases in between. CDR3 bases: TGTGCCAGCGATGCGGGATACACCGGGGAGCTGTTTTTT. It specifies CASDAGYTGELFF.

The gene calls are TRBV12-2 and TRBJ2-1; TRBD2 reflects the table's D call only, with no check against the DNA. TRBV12-2 corresponds to a pseudogene. The CDR3 has 16 residues. CDR3 amino acids: CASRSRLVPRDNEQFF. CDR3 in DNA: TGTGCAAGTCGCTCTCGACTAGTGCCTAGAGATAATGAGCAGTTCTTC.

Regarding this clonotype: At one end the junction does not follow the germline gene, possibly because of a read error. V is TRBV12-3 or TRBV12-4 and J is TRBJ2-7; TRBD1 matches 7 bases. The CDR3 contains 13 residues. The CDR3 nucleotides are TGTACCAGCAACGACAGGGCTTCCTACGAGCAGTACTTC. It encodes CTSNDRASYEQYF.

This clonotype came up many times. The chain joins TRBV10-3 to TRBJ2-1; 11 bases fit TRBD2. The CDR3 has 16 residues. From germline, CDR1 is ENHRY and CDR2 SYGVKD. With V trimmed by 0 bases and J by 3 bases, 1 base remained unmatched. The CDR3 nucleotides read TGTGCCATCAGTGAGTCGGGGACTAGCGGCTACAATGAGCAGTTCTTC. Translation: CAISESGTSGYNEQFF.

The chain employs TRBV10-3 and TRBJ1-6; perhaps TRBD1 as D (5 bases). Germline V gene data show CDR1 as ENHRY and CDR2 as SYGVKD. The CDR3 covers 14 residues. The V and J ends lost 2 bases and 10 bases respectively, with 12 bases between them. CDR3 nucleotide sequence: TGTGCCATCAGTGAGGGGGACTCAGACTCACCCCTCCACTTT. Translation: CAISEGDSDSPLHF.

Comment on this clonotype: Germline and junction disagree at one end, which may indicate a read error. The rearrangement joins TRBV11-2 to TRBJ2-1; 9 nucleotides agree with TRBD2. Germline lookup yields CDR1 SGHAT and CDR2 FQNNGV. The CDR3 consists of 15 residues. The DNA for the CDR3 is TGTACCAGCAGCTTCAGAGCGGGAGGACAGGTTGAGCGGTTCTTC. Its protein is CTSSFRAGGQVERFF.

Concerning this clonotype itself: The CDR3 does not close with the conserved phenylalanine or tryptophan, likely indicating a read error. The rearrangement uses TRBV11-2 and TRBJ2-1; D is unresolved. CDR3 length equals 16 residues. Germline CDR1 reads SGHAT; CDR2 reads FQNNGV. Trimming removed 1 base at V and 0 bases at J, with 10 bases between. The CDR3 spells CASSLGRESSYNEQFL. CDR3 sequence (DNA): TGTGCCAGCAGCTTAGGTCGAGAGAGCTCCTACAATGAGCAGTTCTTA.

Details on this clonotype: Germline and junction disagree at one end, which may indicate a read error. The rearrangement links TRBV11-2 to TRBJ2-1; 10 bases fit TRBD2. The CDR3 consists of 15 residues. Germline-derived CDR1 and CDR2 are SGHAT and FQNNGV. CDR3 sequence reads: CASRLEASGRAEQLF. The CDR3 coding sequence is TGTGCCAGCCGCTTAGAAGCCAGCGGGAGGGCTGAGCAGCTCTTC.

Regarding this clonotype: Compared with germline, one end of the junction differs, possibly owing to a read error. The chain links TRBV6-1 to TRBJ2-7; 9 bases line up with TRBD2. The CDR3 covers 13 residues. Germline CDR1 is MNHNS and CDR2 is SASEGT. The CDR3 here is CASLLAGVDEQYF. CDR3 in DNA: TGTGCCAGCCTCTTAGCGGGAGTCGACGAGCAATACTTC.

The rearrangement joins TRBV28 to TRBJ2-7, with a possible D match to TRBD2 (5 bases). V was pared by 11 bases and J by 3 bases, with 32 bases between. The CDR3 consists of 18 residues. Germline CDR1 and CDR2: MDHEN and SYDVKM. The CDR3: CAGSRVGTSGIAGYEQYF. CDR3 DNA sequence: TGTGCCGGGTCACGGGTCGGCACCTCGGGAATAGCTGGCTACGAGCAGTACTTC.

This clonotype was seen a few times. The junction does not match germline at one end; this may be a read error. The rearrangement uses TRBV6-5 and TRBJ2-5; no firm D call. Germline V gives CDR1 MNHEY, CDR2 SVGAGI. The CDR3 consists of 13 residues. The CDR3 DNA is TGTGCTAGCAGTTACTCTTATGGGGAGACCCAGTACTTC. It encodes CASSYSYGETQYF.

Points on this clonotype: Given the absence of the conserved phenylalanine or tryptophan at the CDR3 end, a read error is likely. The DNA is left out, because the CDR3 cannot be placed on it with certainty; the CDR3 is given as TCRdb lists it. This rearrangement joins TRBV6-6 to TRBJ2-7; the DNA was not compared with TRBD1, the D call given in the table. The CDR3 length is 14 residues, termini included. Germline V gene data show CDR1 as MNHNY and CDR2 as SVGAGI (reference sequence). The CDR3 sequence: CASSWAQGVYEQNL.

On this clonotype itself: One end of the junction is discordant with germline, which a read error may explain. V gene TRBV5-1 combines with J gene TRBJ2-5, with D uncertain. Germline CDR1 SGHRS, CDR2 YFSETQ. This CDR3 region has 18 residues. CDR3 nucleotides: TGCGCCAGCACCTTGGTTGGGCGTTCCCTCACCAAGAGGGAGACCCAGTACTTC. Residues: CASTLVGRSLTKRETQYF.

This clonotype was seen many times. CDR3 region: CAWNPGSNTIYF. The CDR3 DNA is TGTGCCTGGAATCCGGGCTCGAACACCATATATTTT. The rearrangement links TRBV30 to TRBJ1-3, with D uncertain. The germline V gene has CDR1 GTSNPN and CDR2 SVGIG (reference sequence). The CDR3 covers 12 residues. V was shortened by 4 bases and J by 7 bases, with 11 bases between the two germline ends.

The rearrangement joins TRBV12-3 or TRBV12-4 to TRBJ1-1; 8 bases agree with TRBD1. The CDR3 covers 14 residues. With 7 bases clipped from V and 4 bases from J, the junction kept 8 bases outside the gene matches. The CDR3 DNA follows: TGTGCCAGCATACAGACAGGGGTGGCCACTGAAGCTTTCTTT. Translating it yields CASIQTGVATEAFF.

Comment on this clonotype: The junction departs from the called germline gene at one end, perhaps through a read error. The chain joins TRBV4-1 to TRBJ2-7; 7 positions agree with TRBD1. Germline-derived CDR1 and CDR2 are MGHRA and YSYEKL. CDR3 length: 14 residues. The CDR3, as DNA: TGCGCCAGCAGCCGAGACACAGGGGTCTGGGAGCAGTATTTC. Translated, it gives CASSRDTGVWEQYF.

About this clonotype: A read error may account for a junction end that differs from germline. V usage is TRBV4-1 and J usage is TRBJ2-7, with D possibly matching TRBD2 (6 bases). Germline CDR1 and CDR2: MGHRA and YSYEKL. CDR3 length equals 16 residues. CDR3 nucleotide sequence: TGCGCCGGCAGCCAAGGAGGGGCAAACAATCACTACGAGCAGTACTTC. Its protein product is CAGSQGGANNHYEQYF.

For this clonotype: Likely a read error: the CDR3 ends without its conserved phenylalanine or tryptophan. The DNA is omitted, as the CDR3 cannot be located on it reliably, and the CDR3 follows TCRdb's listing. The CDR3 is CAITPGLAETDTHYY. The V and J genes are TRBV6-1 and TRBJ2-3; no check of the table's D call, TRBD2, against the DNA was made. 15 amino acids form the CDR3, both terminal residues included. Germline V gene sequence: CDR1 MNHNS, CDR2 SASEGT.

Regarding this clonotype: At one end the junction does not follow the germline gene, possibly because of a read error. The chain employs TRBV29-1 and TRBJ2-7, with D possibly being TRBD2 (6 bases). The CDR3 consists of 13 residues. CDR1 and CDR2 from the germline V gene are SQVTM and ANQGSEA. The CDR3 spells CSFESGFTYEQYF. CDR3 in DNA: TGCAGCTTTGAAAGCGGGTTCACCTACGAGCAATACTTC.